These 15 T cell receptor beta chains were all obtained from the same sample, sequenced in a study of beta chain features in type 1 diabetes. These receptors' antigens are unknown. Findings and limits, study-wide: When Type 1 diabetes patients were examined, their TCRB CDR3s proved moderately but significantly shorter in all four CD4+ subsets.

The investigators reverse transcribed all of the isolated RNA, so they sequenced expressed TCRB transcripts. TCRdb keeps only in-frame clones here, not all; method: immunoSEQ multiplex PCR. The table lists 150,000 to 200,000 clones, approximately 8.4% of them singletons. Material for sequencing was central memory CD4+ T cells from blood. The receptors originated from a man aged 18 to 29 with type 1 diabetes.

This clone was seen a few times. DNA of the CDR3: TGTGCCAGCAGTTCTACTAGCGGGAGGGCCCCCTACAATGAGCAGTTCTTC. It is translated as CASSSTSGRAPYNEQFF. The rearrangement links TRBV28 to TRBJ2-1, with TRBD2 matching 13 bases. Germline V gives CDR1 MDHEN, CDR2 SYDVKM. V lost 4 bases, J lost 2 bases, and 5 bases stayed unmatched. The CDR3 sequence is 17 residues long.

The rearrangement joins TRBV5-6 to TRBJ2-3, with TRBD2 matching over 12 bases. CDR1 and CDR2 (germline): SGHDT, YYEEEE. The CDR3 spans 16 residues. After removal of 1 base from V and 1 base from J, the junction contained 1 base not matched to a gene. CDR3 nucleotides: TGTGCCAGCAGCTTGCGACTAGCGGGGGGCACAGATACGCAGTATTTT. This sequence encodes CASSLRLAGGTDTQYF. The full variable domain, its missing parts supplied by reference TRBV5-6 and TRBJ2-3, is DAGVTQSPTHLIKTRGQQVTLRCSPKSGHDTVSWYQQALGQGPQFIFQYYEEEERQRGNFPDRFSGHQFPNYSSELNVNALLLGDSALYLCASSLRLAGGTDTQYFGPGTRLTVL.

V is TRBV6-6 and J is TRBJ2-7; the match to TRBD1 covers 10 bases. The CDR3 has 14 residues. V trimming: 4 bases; J trimming: 3 bases; junction bases outside the gene matches: 3. Germline CDR1 reads MNHNY; CDR2 reads SVGAGI (reference sequence). CDR3 nucleotide sequence: TGTGCCAGCAGTTCAGGGGACAGGGGCTACGAGCAGTACTTC. Translating gives CASSSGDRGYEQYF.

The chain carries TRBV5-1 and TRBJ1-3; the D gene is possibly TRBD1 (5 bases). There are 15 residues in the CDR3. Trimming removed 0 bases from V and 2 bases from J, with 9 bases in between. Per the germline V gene, CDR1 is SGHRS and CDR2 is YFSETQ. The CDR3 DNA reads TGCGCCAGCAGCTTGGAGGGGTATACTGGAAACACCATATATTTT. This sequence encodes CASSLEGYTGNTIYF.

This chain connects TRBV29-1 to TRBJ1-4; 7 bases are shared with TRBD1. V was clipped by 5 bases and J by 7 bases; unmatched bases: 10. Germline assignment: CDR1 SQVTM and CDR2 ANQGSEA. The CDR3 contains 14 residues. CDR3 sequence: CSVSGQAGGEKLFF. DNA for the CDR3: TGCAGCGTTTCCGGACAGGCGGGGGGTGAAAAACTGTTTTTT.

This clone was seen at least ten times. The rearrangement joins TRBV18 to TRBJ1-2; 7 positions agree with TRBD1. The CDR3 covers 15 residues. Germline V gene lookup returns CDR1 KGHSH and CDR2 LQKENI. The J segment lost 4 bases and the V segment lost 0 bases, leaving 5 bases of the junction unmatched. The DNA for the CDR3 is TGTGCCAGCTCACCACCGACGACAGGGACCTATGGCTACACCTTC. This sequence encodes CASSPPTTGTYGYTF.

This clone was seen a handful of times. The rearrangement joins TRBV19 to TRBJ1-6, with a possible D match to TRBD1 (5 bases). Trimming removed 7 bases at V and 4 bases at J, with 8 bases between. The CDR3 loop spans 13 amino acids. Germline assignment: CDR1 LNHDA and CDR2 SQIVND (reference sequence). The CDR3 nucleotides are TGTGCCAGTAAGACAGCGTATAATTCACCCCTCCACTTT. Amino acids: CASKTAYNSPLHF.

This chain uses TRBV29-1 with TRBJ1-1; a possible D gene is TRBD1 (5 bases). Germline V gene data show CDR1 as SQVTM and CDR2 as ANQGSEA. The CDR3 loop spans 12 amino acids. Trimming pared 4 bases from V and 3 bases from J, leaving 9 bases between. The CDR3 nucleotides read TGCAGCGTTGCATGGGGGGACACTGAAGCTTTCTTT. Amino acid sequence: CSVAWGDTEAFF.

This clone was recorded many times. The chain employs TRBV25-1 and TRBJ2-5; D call uncertain. V lost 7 bases to trimming and J lost 4 bases, with 4 bases between them. Germline CDR1 and CDR2: MGHDK and SYGVNS. The CDR3 totals 10 residues. The CDR3 coding sequence is TGTGCCAGCATGAGAGAGACCCAGTACTTC. This encodes CASMRETQYF.

The rearrangement uses TRBV28 and TRBJ2-1, with 12 bases matching TRBD2. The ends lost 5 bases at V and 0 bases at J; junction bases unmatched: 2. Germline loops: CDR1 MDHEN, CDR2 SYDVKM. The CDR3 consists of 16 residues. CDR3: CASSASGGASYNEQFF. The CDR3 DNA sequence: TGTGCCAGCAGTGCTAGCGGGGGGGCCTCCTACAATGAGCAGTTCTTC.

This clone was detected a few times. The rearrangement joins TRBV5-1 to TRBJ2-1; 10 bases map to TRBD2. The CDR3 consists of 17 residues. The V gene's germline CDR1 is SGHRS and CDR2 YFSETQ. J was trimmed by 1 base and V by 0 bases; bases with no gene match: 4. CDR3 region: CASSLGGLAASYNEQFF. CDR3 nucleotide sequence: TGCGCCAGCAGCTTGGGAGGACTAGCGGCATCCTACAATGAGCAGTTCTTC.

The chain carries TRBV6-5 and TRBJ1-1; no reliable D call. The germline V gene has CDR1 MNHEY and CDR2 SVGAGI. The CDR3 spans 11 residues. The V gene lost 8 bases and the J gene lost 3 bases, with 7 bases spanning the gap. The CDR3 DNA follows: TGTGCCAGCGGGCAAGACACTGAAGCTTTCTTT. Its protein product is CASGQDTEAFF.

CDR3 residues: CASLPRGSYNEQFF. The CDR3 DNA is TGTGCCAGCCTTCCCCGGGGTTCCTACAATGAGCAGTTCTTC. V and J are TRBV5-5 and TRBJ2-1; TRBD2 is a possible D gene (5 bases). The CDR3 contains 14 residues. V lost 7 bases, J lost 1 base, and 12 bases lay in between. Germline values: CDR1 SGHKS, CDR2 YYEKEE (reference sequence).

A few counts support this clone. A read error may account for a junction end that differs from germline. The rearrangement uses TRBV15 and TRBJ1-2; D is possibly TRBD1 (5 bases). Germline V gene data show CDR1 as LNHNV and CDR2 as YYDKDF (reference sequence). The CDR3 contains 12 residues. CDR3 bases: TGTGCCACCAGCAGAGATAGTGCGGCAGGGATCTTC. It codes for CATSRDSAAGIF.

This clone was observed a few times. The V gene is TRBV9, the J gene TRBJ2-1; 11 bases align to TRBD1. V dropped 2 bases and J dropped 2; count of bases not matched to a gene: 9. The CDR3 totals 18 residues. Germline-derived CDR1 and CDR2 are SGDLS and YYNGEE. CDR3 amino acids: CASSVAISGQGAYNEQFF. Written as DNA, the CDR3 is TGTGCCAGCAGCGTCGCGATATCGGGACAGGGGGCCTACAATGAGCAGTTCTTC.